What follows is one T cell receptor beta chain and its context. Amplification of TCR beta CDR3 regions used RNA transcripts. After a first-round RT-PCR with HTBI primers, a second-round multiplex PCR was run. TCRdb reprocessed the multiplex PCR reads via MiXCR and lists one record per CDR3 protein. The table records approximately 380,000 distinct CDR3 sequences, about 21% of them present only once. The data stem from a study of Graves' ophthalmopathy and Graves' hyperthyroidism. This sequence was found in a young woman with stable Graves' hyperthyroidism. Sequences were obtained from peripheral blood.

Here the CDR3 reads CASSELAASSYEQYF. The CDR3, as DNA: TGTGCCAGCAGTGAGTTAGCGGCGAGCTCCTACGAGCAGTACTTC. The rearrangement links TRBV6-1 to TRBJ2-7; D is possibly TRBD2 (6 bases). The V and J ends lost 3 bases and 0 bases respectively, with 12 bases between them. CDR1 and CDR2 from the germline V gene are MNHNS and SASEGT. CDR3 length equals 15 residues.